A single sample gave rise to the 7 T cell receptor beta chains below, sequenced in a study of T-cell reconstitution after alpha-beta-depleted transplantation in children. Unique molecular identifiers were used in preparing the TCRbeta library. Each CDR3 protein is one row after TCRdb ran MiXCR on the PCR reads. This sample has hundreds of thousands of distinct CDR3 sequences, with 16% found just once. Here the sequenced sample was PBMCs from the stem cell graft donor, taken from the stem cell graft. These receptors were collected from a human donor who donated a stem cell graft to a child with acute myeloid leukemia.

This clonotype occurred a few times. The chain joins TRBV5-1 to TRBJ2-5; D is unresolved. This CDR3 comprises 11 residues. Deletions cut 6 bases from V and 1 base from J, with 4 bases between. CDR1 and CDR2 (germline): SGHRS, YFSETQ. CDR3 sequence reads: CASNGQETQYF. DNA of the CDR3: TGCGCCAGCAACGGCCAAGAGACCCAGTACTTC. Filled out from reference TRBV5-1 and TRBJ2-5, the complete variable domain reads KAGVTQTPRYLIKTRGQQVTLSCSPISGHRSVSWYQQTPGQGLQFLFEYFSETQRNKGNFPGRFSGRQFSNSRSEMNVSTLELGDSALYLCASNGQETQYFGPGTRLLVL.

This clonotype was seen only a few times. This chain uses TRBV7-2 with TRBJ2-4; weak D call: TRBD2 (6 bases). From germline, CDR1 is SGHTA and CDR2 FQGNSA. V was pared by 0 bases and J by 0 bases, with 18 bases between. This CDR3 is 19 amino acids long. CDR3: CASSLARIRGGIAKNIQYF. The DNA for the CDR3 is TGTGCCAGCAGCTTAGCCCGAATAAGGGGAGGTATAGCCAAAAACATTCAGTACTTC.

CDR3 residues: CASSLGGGGLVNTEAFF. The CDR3 coding sequence is TGTGCCAGCAGCTTGGGTGGAGGGGGGCTGGTGAACACTGAAGCTTTCTTT. The rearrangement joins TRBV11-2 to TRBJ1-1, with a tentative D call TRBD1 (6 bases). This CDR3 contains 17 residues. Germline V gene sequence: CDR1 SGHAT, CDR2 FQNNGV. V lost 3 bases and J 0 bases, leaving 17 bases between the germline ends.

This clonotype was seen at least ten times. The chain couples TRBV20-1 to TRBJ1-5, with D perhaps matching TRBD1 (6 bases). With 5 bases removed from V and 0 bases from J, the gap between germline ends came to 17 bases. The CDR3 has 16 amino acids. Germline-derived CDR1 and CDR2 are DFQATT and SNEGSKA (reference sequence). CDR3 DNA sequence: TGCAGTGCTGTAGGACAGAAATCATATAGCAATCAGCCCCAGCATTTT. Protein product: CSAVGQKSYSNQPQHF.

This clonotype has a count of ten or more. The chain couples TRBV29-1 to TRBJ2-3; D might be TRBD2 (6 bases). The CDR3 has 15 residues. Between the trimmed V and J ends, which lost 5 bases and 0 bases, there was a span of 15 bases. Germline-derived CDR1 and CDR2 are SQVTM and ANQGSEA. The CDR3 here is CSVRVGGTSTDTQYF. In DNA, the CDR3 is TGCAGCGTTAGGGTCGGCGGGACTAGCACAGATACGCAGTATTTT.

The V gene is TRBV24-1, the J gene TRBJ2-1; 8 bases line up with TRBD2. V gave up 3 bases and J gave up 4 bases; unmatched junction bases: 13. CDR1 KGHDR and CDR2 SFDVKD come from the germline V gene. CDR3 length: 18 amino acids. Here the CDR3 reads CATSDIPQTRGVYNEQFF. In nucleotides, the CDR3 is TGTGCCACCAGTGATATCCCTCAAACGCGGGGGGTGTACAATGAGCAGTTCTTC.

The CDR3 nucleotides are TGCAGTGGCCGGGGCGGGGGGCTCGGCACAGATACGCAGTATTTT. It yields the protein CSGRGGGLGTDTQYF. This rearrangement joins TRBV20-1 to TRBJ2-3; 8 bases are shared with TRBD2. From germline, CDR1 is DFQATT and CDR2 SNEGSKA (reference sequence). This CDR3 has 15 amino acids. Trimming took 7 bases from V and 1 from J; bases not matched to a gene: 10.